Shown below are 30 T cell receptor beta chains from a single sample sequenced in a study of blood T cell repertoires in COVID-19. Profiling relied on immunoSEQ multiplex PCR, and the TCRdb table lists in-frame clones only, not all of them. Of approximately 210,000 clones in the sample, about 90% were seen once. The sequenced sample consisted of PBMCs or T cells enriched from blood (not recorded which). Receptors were obtained from a woman younger than 35 who had recovered from COVID-19.

The V call is TRBV24-1, the J call TRBJ1-2, with 9 nucleotides matching TRBD1. The junction had 6 bases not matched to a gene; V was cut back by 5 bases and J by 3 bases. The length of the CDR3 is 15 residues. Germline V lookup: CDR1 KGHDR, CDR2 SFDVKD. CDR3 sequence reads: CATSVRTGEDYGYTF. For the CDR3, the DNA is TGTGCCACCAGTGTTCGGACAGGGGAGGACTATGGCTACACCTTC.

The chain has TRBV2 and TRBJ1-1; no firm D call. The V end was cut by 5 bases, the J end by 0 bases, with 10 bases between. CDR3 length: 14 residues. The germline gives CDR1 SNHLY, CDR2 FYNNEI. CDR3: CASSPQSMNTEAFF. CDR3 DNA sequence: TGTGCCAGCAGTCCACAGTCTATGAACACTGAAGCTTTCTTT.

The chain links TRBV15 to TRBJ1-4; no reliable D call. V was trimmed by 0 bases and J by 4 bases, leaving 9 bases between them. Looked up from germline, CDR1 is LNHNV and CDR2 is YYDKDF (reference sequence). This CDR3 region has 15 residues. In nucleotides, the CDR3 is TGTGCCACCAGCAGAGATCGCGGATATAATGAAAAACTGTTTTTT. Amino acid sequence: CATSRDRGYNEKLFF.

The chain joins TRBV12-3 or TRBV12-4 to TRBJ1-5; 11 bases align to TRBD1. This CDR3 region has 12 residues. J lost 11 bases, V lost 6 bases, and 3 bases had no gene match. CDR3 region: CASRPGQGAQHF. DNA for the CDR3: TGTGCCAGCAGACCGGGACAGGGGGCCCAGCATTTT.

This clone was picked up one time. J is TRBJ2-7 and V is TRBV19; D not resolved. The V end was cut by 8 bases, the J end by 0 bases, with 5 bases between. The CDR3 has 11 residues. Germline loops: CDR1 LNHDA, CDR2 SQIVND (reference sequence). CDR3 loop: CASSNSYEQYF. CDR3 DNA sequence: TGTGCCAGTTCAAACTCCTACGAGCAGTACTTC.

The chain employs TRBV28 and TRBJ2-7; weak D call: TRBD2 (6 bases). Germline V gives CDR1 MDHEN, CDR2 SYDVKM. This CDR3 has 15 amino acids. V gave up 5 bases and J gave up 4 bases, with 18 bases separating them. CDR3: CASSRTGRLGYEQYF. For the CDR3, the DNA is TGTGCCAGCAGTAGAACGGGGAGACTAGGGTACGAGCAGTACTTC.

The chain carries TRBV7-3 and TRBJ1-2, with 8 bases fitting TRBD1. Per germline, CDR1 SGHTA and CDR2 FQGTGA. Unmatched junction bases numbered 7, after V lost 9 bases and J lost 1 base. The CDR3 length is 14 residues. CDR3 in DNA: TGTGCCAGACAAGGACAGGGCCTTAACTATGGCTACACCTTC. Translated, it gives CARQGQGLNYGYTF. Full variable domain (outside the CDR3, taken from reference TRBV7-3 and TRBJ1-2): GAGVSQTPSNKVTEKGKYVELRCDPISGHTALYWYRQSLGQGPEFLIYFQGTGAADDSGLPNDRFFAVRPEGSVSTLKIQRTERGDSAVYLCARQGQGLNYGYTFGSGTRLTVV.

This chain joins TRBV4-1 and TRBJ2-1; D possibly corresponds to TRBD2 (6 bases). With 6 bases removed from V and 0 bases from J, the gap between germline ends came to 12 bases. The CDR3 spans 15 residues. Germline values: CDR1 MGHRA, CDR2 YSYEKL. The CDR3 DNA is TGCGCCAGCAGGGGGTTGGGGGGCTCCTACAATGAGCAGTTCTTC. As protein: CASRGLGGSYNEQFF.

The chain links TRBV28 to TRBJ2-7; 8 bases line up with TRBD2. Germline V gene lookup returns CDR1 MDHEN and CDR2 SYDVKM. The CDR3 length is 15 residues. V shed 7 bases, J shed 1 base, and the junction held 9 bases outside the gene matches. CDR3 sequence (DNA): TGTGCCAGCACCCCCCATAGCGGGGTGTCCTACGAGCAGTACTTC. It yields the protein CASTPHSGVSYEQYF.

This clone has just one count. This chain joins TRBV28 and TRBJ1-5, with D perhaps matching TRBD1 (5 bases). Germline CDR1 is MDHEN and CDR2 is SYDVKM. The CDR3 is made up of 15 amino acids. Trimming removed 3 bases at V and 1 base at J, with 10 bases between. In nucleotides, the CDR3 is TGTGCCAGCAGTTTGGGGCCCCCAAGCAATCAGCCCCAGCATTTT. Translated, it gives CASSLGPPSNQPQHF.

The chain recombines TRBV6-4 with TRBJ1-2, with D possibly matching TRBD1 (6 bases). Germline CDR1 MRHNA, CDR2 SNTAGT. The CDR3 spans 13 residues. V was trimmed by 9 bases and J by 7 bases, leaving 18 bases between them. The CDR3 sequence: CAREQGGVGGYTF. The CDR3 DNA reads as TGTGCCAGGGAACAGGGAGGGGTAGGTGGCTACACCTTC.

This chain connects TRBV7-6 to TRBJ1-1, with D perhaps matching TRBD1 (5 bases). Germline CDR1 reads SGHVS; CDR2 reads FNYEAQ. This CDR3 region has 14 residues. V shed 7 bases and J shed 6 bases, with 18 bases lying between them. CDR3 in amino acids: CASKSIGREAEAFF. The CDR3 DNA follows: TGTGCCAGCAAGTCTATTGGCAGGGAAGCTGAAGCTTTCTTT.

The rearrangement uses TRBV18 and TRBJ1-1, with 8 bases identical to TRBD1. From germline, CDR1 is KGHSH and CDR2 LQKENI. The CDR3 consists of 14 residues. The ends lost 2 bases at V and 8 bases at J; junction bases unmatched: 7. CDR3 amino acids: CASSPNLQGEEAFF. The CDR3 nucleotides read TGTGCCAGCTCACCAAATTTACAGGGGGAGGAAGCTTTCTTT. Together with reference TRBV18 and TRBJ1-1, the CDR3 gives the full variable domain: NAGVMQNPRHLVRRRGQEARLRCSPMKGHSHVYWYRQLPEEGLKFMVYLQKENIIDESGMPKERFSAEFPKEGPSILRIQQVVRGDSAAYFCASSPNLQGEEAFFGQGTRLTVV.

The CDR3 here is CAIRGAGGHTQYF. CDR3 nucleotide sequence: TGTGCCATCAGGGGCGCAGGGGGGCATACGCAGTATTTT. The chain uses TRBV10-3 and TRBJ2-3; possible D gene TRBD1, 7 bases. The CDR3 spans 13 residues. V gave up 6 bases and J gave up 7 bases, with 14 bases separating them. Per the germline V gene, CDR1 is ENHRY and CDR2 is SYGVKD.

The rearrangement uses TRBV28 and TRBJ1-5; 9 bases are shared with TRBD1. J lost 8 bases, V lost 4 bases, and 12 bases had no gene match. The length of the CDR3 is 16 residues. The V gene's germline CDR1 is MDHEN and CDR2 SYDVKM. DNA for the CDR3: TGTGCCAGCAGTTCCGGGACAGGGAGGAATAGGGAGCCCCAGCATTTT. The encoded protein is CASSSGTGRNREPQHF.

The chain is built from TRBV24-1 and TRBJ1-2; D call uncertain. Trimming cost V 8 bases and J 3 bases, with 9 bases left between them. The CDR3 has 12 residues. The V gene's germline CDR1 is KGHDR and CDR2 SFDVKD. DNA for the CDR3: TGTGCCACCATACGGGTACACTATGGCTACACCTTC. Protein product: CATIRVHYGYTF.

The J gene is TRBJ1-3, the V gene TRBV7-6; 10 bases are shared with TRBD1. The CDR3 is 16 amino acids. Trimming took 4 bases from V and 3 from J; bases not matched to a gene: 6. Germline-derived CDR1 and CDR2 are SGHVS and FNYEAQ. The CDR3 reads CASSSTGGFNGNTIYF. CDR3 in DNA: TGTGCCAGCAGCTCGACAGGGGGCTTCAATGGAAACACCATATATTTT. Drawing the rest from reference TRBV7-6 and TRBJ1-3, the complete variable domain is GAGVSQSPRYKVTKRGQDVALRCDPISGHVSLYWYRQALGQGPEFLTYFNYEAQQDKSGLPNDRFSAERPEGSISTLTIQRTEQRDSAMYRCASSSTGGFNGNTIYFGEGSWLTVV.

This clone was counted a few times. This chain connects TRBV23-1 to TRBJ2-2, with 10 bases lining up with TRBD1. TRBV23-1 is an ORF for which the function is uncertain. This CDR3 spans 19 amino acids. J gave up 2 bases and V 3 bases, and 12 bases lay outside the gene matches. The CDR3 sequence: CASSHRPLTGGVNTGELFF. CDR3 DNA: TGCGCCAGCAGTCACCGACCCCTGACAGGGGGCGTTAACACCGGGGAGCTGTTTTTT.

The chain joins TRBV27 to TRBJ2-7; D remains unclear. Trimming removed 4 bases at V and 4 bases at J, with 11 bases between. This CDR3 has 13 amino acids. Germline CDR1 MNHEY, CDR2 SMNVEV (reference sequence). This chain's CDR3 is CASSWSRGYEQYF. The CDR3, as DNA: TGTGCCAGCAGTTGGTCCCGCGGATACGAGCAGTACTTC.

This clone occurred once. The rearrangement uses TRBV10-2 and TRBJ2-7; D is unresolved. V was shortened by 10 bases and J by 7 bases, with 8 bases between the two germline ends. Germline CDR1 and CDR2: WSHSY and SAAADI. The CDR3 is 9 residues long. CDR3 protein: CANTMEQYF. CDR3 DNA: TGCGCCAACACAATGGAGCAGTACTTC.

V gene TRBV7-7 combines with J gene TRBJ2-1; TRBD1 aligns across 7 bases. CDR3 length equals 16 residues. J gave up 6 bases and V 4 bases, and 12 bases lay outside the gene matches. Germline CDR1 reads SSHAT; CDR2 reads FNYEAQ (reference sequence). The CDR3 DNA is TGTGCCAGCAGCTCAAATCCGGGACAGAACGTCAATGAGCAGTTCTTC. This translates into CASSSNPGQNVNEQFF.

The chain joins TRBV2 to TRBJ2-1, with D tentatively TRBD1 (6 bases). The germline CDR1 and CDR2 sequences are SNHLY and FYNNEI. The CDR3 sequence is 14 residues long. V was trimmed by 7 bases and J by 0 bases, leaving 10 bases between them. CDR3 sequence (DNA): TGTGCCAGCATCAGGGGTAACTCCTACAATGAGCAGTTCTTC. This gives the protein CASIRGNSYNEQFF. The variable domain in full, with the rest retrieved from reference TRBV2 and TRBJ2-1, is EPEVTQTPSHQVTQMGQEVILRCVPISNHLYFYWYRQILGQKVEFLVSFYNNEISEKSEIFDDQFSVERPDGSNFTLKIRSTKLEDSAMYFCASIRGNSYNEQFFGPGTRLTVL.

V and J are TRBV7-9 and TRBJ1-1; D remains ambiguous. V was shortened by 1 base and J by 3 bases, with 15 bases between the two germline ends. Germline V lookup: CDR1 SEHNR, CDR2 FQNEAQ (reference sequence). CDR3 length: 16 residues. The CDR3 protein is CASSLGRTAFYTEAFF. In DNA, the CDR3 is TGTGCCAGCAGCTTAGGGAGGACGGCCTTTTACACTGAAGCTTTCTTT.

This clone was counted once. This rearrangement joins TRBV10-3 to TRBJ2-5; D is uncertain. Looked up from germline, CDR1 is ENHRY and CDR2 is SYGVKD. The CDR3 sequence is 14 residues long. Trimming pared 7 bases from V and 2 bases from J, leaving 14 bases between. CDR3 DNA: TGTGCCATCATGAGTGCCGCGAATCAAGAGACCCAGTACTTC. Translated, it gives CAIMSAANQETQYF.

The gene calls are TRBV18 and TRBJ1-2, with 9 nucleotides matching TRBD1. The junction had 5 bases not matched to a gene; V was cut back by 3 bases and J by 0 bases. The CDR3 extends over 16 amino acids. The V gene's germline CDR1 is KGHSH and CDR2 LQKENI. The CDR3, as DNA: TGTGCCAGCTCACCTTGGACAGGGGACGCTAACTATGGCTACACCTTC. It specifies CASSPWTGDANYGYTF. The full variable domain, rest sourced from reference TRBV18 and TRBJ1-2, is NAGVMQNPRHLVRRRGQEARLRCSPMKGHSHVYWYRQLPEEGLKFMVYLQKENIIDESGMPKERFSAEFPKEGPSILRIQQVVRGDSAAYFCASSPWTGDANYGYTFGSGTRLTVV.

This CDR3 reads CASSRGGTEAFF. CDR3 bases: TGTGCCAGCAGCCGAGGTGGCACTGAAGCTTTCTTT. V and J are TRBV12-3 or TRBV12-4 and TRBJ1-1, with D unclear. CDR3 length: 12 residues. V lost 6 bases, J lost 4 bases, and 9 bases lay in between.

The gene calls are TRBV10-1 and TRBJ2-7; 10 bases are shared with TRBD2. The junction had 2 bases not matched to a gene; V was cut back by 8 bases and J by 1 base. Per the germline V gene, CDR1 is WNHNN and CDR2 is SYGVQD (reference sequence). The CDR3 has 13 amino acids. The CDR3: CASSLAGSYEQYF. CDR3 in DNA: TGCGCCAGCTCACTAGCGGGGTCCTACGAGCAGTACTTC.

The CDR3 nucleotides are TGTGCCAGCAGCCAGCCCTTGGCTGGCTACACCTTC. Its protein product is CASSQPLAGYTF. The chain uses TRBV3-1 (or the pseudogene TRBV3-2) and TRBJ1-2, with unresolved D. The germline V and J ends were trimmed by 3 bases and 7 bases, with 9 bases remaining between them. CDR3 size: 12 residues. CDR1 is LGHDT and CDR2 is YNNKEL in the germline V gene (reference sequence).

The V and J genes are TRBV3-1 (or the pseudogene TRBV3-2) and TRBJ1-4; 7 nucleotides agree with TRBD1. The V gene end was trimmed by 0 bases and the J gene end by 3 bases; junction bases not matched to a gene: 10. CDR3 size: 18 residues. CDR1 is LGHDT, CDR2 YNNKEL, per germline (reference sequence). CDR3: CASSQDRGLGISNEKLFF. As DNA, the CDR3 is TGTGCCAGCAGCCAAGATAGGGGGCTAGGAATATCTAATGAAAAACTGTTTTTT.

This sequence joins TRBV5-1 and TRBJ2-1; TRBD2 aligns across 8 bases. CDR3 length: 17 residues. Germline V gene data show CDR1 as SGHRS and CDR2 as YFSETQ. V shed 6 bases, J shed 0 bases, and the junction held 11 bases outside the gene matches. Written as DNA, the CDR3 is TGCGCCAGCACCCCTTCGGGAGGGGTCAGCTCCTACAATGAGCAGTTCTTC. Translated, it gives CASTPSGGVSSYNEQFF. Variable domain in full (rest from reference TRBV5-1 and TRBJ2-1): KAGVTQTPRYLIKTRGQQVTLSCSPISGHRSVSWYQQTPGQGLQFLFEYFSETQRNKGNFPGRFSGRQFSNSRSEMNVSTLELGDSALYLCASTPSGGVSSYNEQFFGPGTRLTVL.